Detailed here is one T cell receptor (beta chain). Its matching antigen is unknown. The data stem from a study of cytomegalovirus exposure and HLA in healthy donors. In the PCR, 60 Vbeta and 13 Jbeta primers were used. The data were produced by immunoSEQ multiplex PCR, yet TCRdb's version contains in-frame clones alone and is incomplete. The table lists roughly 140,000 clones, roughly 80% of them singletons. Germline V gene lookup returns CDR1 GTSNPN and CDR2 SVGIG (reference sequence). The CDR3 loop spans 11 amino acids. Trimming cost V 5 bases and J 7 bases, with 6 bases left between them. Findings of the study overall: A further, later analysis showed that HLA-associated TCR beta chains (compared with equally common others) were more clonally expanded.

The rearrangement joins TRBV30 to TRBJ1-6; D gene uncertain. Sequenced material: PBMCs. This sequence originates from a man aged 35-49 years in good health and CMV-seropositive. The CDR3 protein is CAWSSNSPLHF. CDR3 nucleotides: TGTGCCTGGTCTAGCAATTCACCCCTCCACTTT.